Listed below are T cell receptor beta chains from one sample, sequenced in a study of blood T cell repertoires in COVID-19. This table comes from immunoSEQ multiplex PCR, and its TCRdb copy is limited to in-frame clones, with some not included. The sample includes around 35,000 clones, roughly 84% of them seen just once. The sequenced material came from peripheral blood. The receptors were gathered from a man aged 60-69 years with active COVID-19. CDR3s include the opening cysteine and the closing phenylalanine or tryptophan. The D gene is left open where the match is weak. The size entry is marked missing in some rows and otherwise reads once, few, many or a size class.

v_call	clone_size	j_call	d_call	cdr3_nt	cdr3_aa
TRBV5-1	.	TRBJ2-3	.	TGCGCCAGCAGCTCGTTCGGGGGTGGCGAAGATACGCAGTATTTT	CASSSFGGGEDTQYF
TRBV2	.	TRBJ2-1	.	TGTGCCAGCAGTGAAGCCGGGAGACAGTTCTTC	CASSEAGRQFF
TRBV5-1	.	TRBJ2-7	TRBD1	TGCGCCAGCAGCGCCTCCGGGACAGAAACTTACGAGCAGTACTTC	CASSASGTETYEQYF
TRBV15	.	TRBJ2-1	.	TGTGCCCCCGGCTACAATGAGCAGTTCTTC	CAPGYNEQFF
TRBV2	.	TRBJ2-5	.	TGTGCCAGCAGCGAGAAAGCAGGGTGGGAGACCCAGTACTTC	CASSEKAGWETQYF
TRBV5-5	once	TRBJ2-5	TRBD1	TGTGCCAGCAGCGCCAGACAGGGGGCGCTTGAGACCCAGTACTTC	CASSARQGALETQYF
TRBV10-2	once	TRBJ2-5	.	TGCGCCAGCAGCCGGGACATACGAGAGACCCAGTACTTC	CASSRDIRETQYF
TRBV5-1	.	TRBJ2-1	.	TGCGCCAGCAGCTTGGGACTAGTGGGCAATGAGCAGTTCTTC	CASSLGLVGNEQFF
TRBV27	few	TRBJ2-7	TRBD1	TGTGCCAGCAGTTTGGGGACAGGGCTCTCCTACGAGCAGTACTTC	CASSLGTGLSYEQYF
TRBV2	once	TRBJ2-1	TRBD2	TGTGCCAGCAGGGTCGGACTAGCGCAATACAATGAGCAGTTCTTC	CASRVGLAQYNEQFF
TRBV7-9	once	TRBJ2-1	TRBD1	TGTGCCAGCAGCCCCTTGCCGGCGACAGGGGCGCGTGAGCAGTTCTTC	CASSPLPATGAREQFF
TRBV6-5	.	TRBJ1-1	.	TGTGCCAGCAGACAGGGTAACACTGAAGCTTTCTTT	CASRQGNTEAFF
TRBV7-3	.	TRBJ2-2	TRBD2	TGTGCCAGCAGCTTCGGCGGGAGAGAGACCGGGGAGCTGTTTTTT	CASSFGGRETGELFF